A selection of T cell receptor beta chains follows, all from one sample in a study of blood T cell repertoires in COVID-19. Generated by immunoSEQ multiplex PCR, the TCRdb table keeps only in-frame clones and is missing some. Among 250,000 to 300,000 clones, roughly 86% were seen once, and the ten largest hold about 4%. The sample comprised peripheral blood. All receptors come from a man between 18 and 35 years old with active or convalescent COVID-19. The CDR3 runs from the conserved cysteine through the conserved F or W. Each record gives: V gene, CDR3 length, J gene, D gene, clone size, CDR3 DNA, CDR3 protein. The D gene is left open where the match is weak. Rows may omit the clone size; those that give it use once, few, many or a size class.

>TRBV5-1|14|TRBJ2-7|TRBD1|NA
TGCGCCTCCAAGGGACAGGGGGTCTCCTACGAGCAGTACTTC
CASKGQGVSYEQYF
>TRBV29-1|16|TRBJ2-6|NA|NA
TGCAGCGTCGAACTGGACAGTAGCTCTGGGGCCAACGTCCTGACTTTC
CSVELDSSSGANVLTF
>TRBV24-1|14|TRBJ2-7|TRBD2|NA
TGTGCCACCAGTGATGGACTAGCGGACTACGAGCAGTACTTC
CATSDGLADYEQYF
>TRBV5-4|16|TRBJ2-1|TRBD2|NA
TGTGCCAGCAGCTTGAAGACCCTAGCGGGCGGGAATGAGCAGTTCTTC
CASSLKTLAGGNEQFF
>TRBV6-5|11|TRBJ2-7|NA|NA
TGTGCCAGCAGCGGACACTACGAGCAGTACTTC
CASSGHYEQYF
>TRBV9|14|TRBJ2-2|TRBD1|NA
TGTGCCAGCAGCCCTATAACAGGGGCCGGGGAGCTGTTTTTT
CASSPITGAGELFF
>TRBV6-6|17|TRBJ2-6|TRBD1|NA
TGTGCCAGCAGTCCGGGACAGGGCGTTTCTGGGGCCAACGTCCTGACTTTC
CASSPGQGVSGANVLTF
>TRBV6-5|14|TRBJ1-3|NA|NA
TGTGCCAGCAGGTTACAGGGCTCTGGAAACACCATATATTTT
CASRLQGSGNTIYF
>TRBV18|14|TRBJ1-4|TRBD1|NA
TGTGCCAGCTCACCGACACAGGGGAAAGAAAAACTGTTTTTT
CASSPTQGKEKLFF
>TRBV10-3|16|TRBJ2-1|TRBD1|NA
TGTGCCATCAGTGAGTCGGGGACAGGGGCAACCAATGAGCAGTTCTTC
CAISESGTGATNEQFF
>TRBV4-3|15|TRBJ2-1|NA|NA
TGCGCCAGCAGCCAAGAGGGAGGATTGTACAATGAGCAGTTCTTC
CASSQEGGLYNEQFF
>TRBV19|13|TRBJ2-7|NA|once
TGTGCCACCGGACAACTGGGCCTCGGAGAGCAGTACTTC
CATGQLGLGEQYF
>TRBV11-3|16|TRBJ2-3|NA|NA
TGTGCCAGCAGCTTACTAGGCGGTGTTCGTTTTGATACGCAGTATTTT
CASSLLGGVRFDTQYF
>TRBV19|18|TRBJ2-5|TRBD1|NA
TGTGCCAGTACCATGACAGGGGCCATTAGGCAAGGAGGAGAGACCCAGTACTTC
CASTMTGAIRQGGETQYF
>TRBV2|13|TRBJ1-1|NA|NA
TGTGCCAGCAGTGGTGGGCAGGGCACTGAAGCTTTCTTT
CASSGGQGTEAFF
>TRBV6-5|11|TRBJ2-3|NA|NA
TGTGCCAGCAGTTCCACGGTTACGCAGTATTTT
CASSSTVTQYF
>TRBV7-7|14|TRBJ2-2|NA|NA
TGTGCCAGCAGTTCCGGGAAAAACACCGGGGAGCTGTTTTTT
CASSSGKNTGELFF
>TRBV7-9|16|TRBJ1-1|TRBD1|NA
TGTGCCAGCAGCCCGCTCGGGACAGGGGTTCACACTGAAGCTTTCTTT
CASSPLGTGVHTEAFF
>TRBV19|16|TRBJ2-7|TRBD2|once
TGTGCCAGTAGTATAGGACGGGGCGGGAGGTTGAACGAGCAGTACTTC
CASSIGRGGRLNEQYF
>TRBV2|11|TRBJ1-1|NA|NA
TGTGCCAGCAGTGAACTCGGGGTGGCTTTCTTT
CASSELGVAFF
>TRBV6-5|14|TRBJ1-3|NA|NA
TGTGCCCTCTCCCAGGGAAGATACGGAAACACCATATATTTT
CALSQGRYGNTIYF
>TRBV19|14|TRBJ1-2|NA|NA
TGTGCCAGTAGTATAGTGGGGGCAGTCTATGGCTACACCTTC
CASSIVGAVYGYTF
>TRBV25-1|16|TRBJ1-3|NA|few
TGTGCCAGCAGTGAATCGGGGGGGCCGGGTGGAAACACCATATATTTT
CASSESGGPGGNTIYF
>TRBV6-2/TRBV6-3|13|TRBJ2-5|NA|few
TGTGCCAGCAGTTACGGTTTAGAGGCGACCCAGTACTTC
CASSYGLEATQYF
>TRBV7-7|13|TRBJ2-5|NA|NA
TGTGCCAGCAGCTTAGGTCCGGAGAGGACCCAGTACTTC
CASSLGPERTQYF
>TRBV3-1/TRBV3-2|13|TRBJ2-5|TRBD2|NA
TGTGCCAGCAGCCAAGGGGGGGGAGAGACCCAGTACTTC
CASSQGGGETQYF
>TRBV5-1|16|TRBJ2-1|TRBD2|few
TGCGCCAGCAGCTTGGAATACAGCGGGGGAACCAATGAGCAGTTCTTC
CASSLEYSGGTNEQFF
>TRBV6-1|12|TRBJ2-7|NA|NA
TGTGCCAGCAGTGAACACAGGAAGTATCAGTACTTC
CASSEHRKYQYF
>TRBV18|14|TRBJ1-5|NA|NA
TGTGCCAGCTCCCGAGGGCATAGCAATCAGCCCCAGCATTTT
CASSRGHSNQPQHF
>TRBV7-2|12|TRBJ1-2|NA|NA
TGTGCCAGCAGCCAATTCGAGCTGGGCTACACCTTC
CASSQFELGYTF
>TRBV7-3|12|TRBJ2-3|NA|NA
TGTGCCAGCAGCTTATACGGGGATACGCAGTATTTT
CASSLYGDTQYF
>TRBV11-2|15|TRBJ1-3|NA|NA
TGTGCCAGCAGCTTAGGTGTTAACTCTGGAAACACCATATATTTT
CASSLGVNSGNTIYF
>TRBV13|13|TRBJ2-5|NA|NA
TGTGCCAGCAGCATTTGGGACAAAGAGACCCAGTACTTC
CASSIWDKETQYF
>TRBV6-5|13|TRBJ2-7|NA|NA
TGTGCCAGCAGTCCAGGGTTTAGCTACGAGCAGTACTTC
CASSPGFSYEQYF
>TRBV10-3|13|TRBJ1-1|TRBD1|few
TGTGCCATCAGCGACAGGGTAAACACTGAAGCTTTCTTT
CAISDRVNTEAFF